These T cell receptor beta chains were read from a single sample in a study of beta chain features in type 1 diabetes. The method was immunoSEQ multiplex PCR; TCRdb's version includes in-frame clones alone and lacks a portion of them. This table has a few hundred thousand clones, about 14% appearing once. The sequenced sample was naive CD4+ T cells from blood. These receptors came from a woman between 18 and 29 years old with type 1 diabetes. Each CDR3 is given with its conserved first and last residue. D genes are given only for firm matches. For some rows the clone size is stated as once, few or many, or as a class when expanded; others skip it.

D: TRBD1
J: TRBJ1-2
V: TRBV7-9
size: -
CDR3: CASSQQGSQGYTF
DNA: TGTGCCAGCAGCCAACAGGGGAGTCAGGGCTACACCTTC

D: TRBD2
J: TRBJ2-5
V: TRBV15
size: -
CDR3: CATSRGGLAGKGETQYF
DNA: TGTGCCACCAGCAGAGGAGGACTAGCGGGAAAGGGAGAGACCCAGTACTTC

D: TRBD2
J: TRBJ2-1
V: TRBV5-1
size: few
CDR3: CASGEAGAGNEQFF
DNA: TGCGCCAGCGGAGAAGCGGGAGCGGGCAATGAGCAGTTCTTC

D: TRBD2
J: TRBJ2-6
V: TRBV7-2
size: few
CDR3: CASSRGGISGANVLTF
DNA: TGTGCCAGCAGCCGCGGGGGAATCTCTGGGGCCAACGTCCTGACTTTC

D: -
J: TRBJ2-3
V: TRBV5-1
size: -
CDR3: CASSRSGGVSTDTQYF
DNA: TGCGCCAGCAGCCGTTCCGGCGGGGTCAGCACAGATACGCAGTATTTT

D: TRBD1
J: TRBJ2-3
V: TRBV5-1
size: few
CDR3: CASSLGDRSDTQYF
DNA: TGCGCCAGCAGCTTGGGGGACAGGTCAGATACGCAGTATTTT

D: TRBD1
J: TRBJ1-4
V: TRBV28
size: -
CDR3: CASSPALTGRRVELFF
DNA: TGTGCCAGCAGTCCCGCATTGACAGGGCGTAGGGTGGAACTGTTTTTT

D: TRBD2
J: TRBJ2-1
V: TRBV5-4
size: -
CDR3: CASSLPSGNNEQFF
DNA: TGTGCCAGCAGCTTGCCTAGCGGGAACAATGAGCAGTTCTTC

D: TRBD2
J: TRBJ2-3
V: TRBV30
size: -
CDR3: CAWENIAGAAQYF
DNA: TGTGCCTGGGAAAACATAGCGGGAGCGGCGCAGTATTTT

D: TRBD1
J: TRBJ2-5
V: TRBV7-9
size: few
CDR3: CASSSGQGAGTQYF
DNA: TGTGCCAGCAGCTCAGGACAGGGGGCTGGGACCCAGTACTTC

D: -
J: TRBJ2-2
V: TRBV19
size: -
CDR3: CASSPFHAANTGELFF
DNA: TGTGCCAGTAGCCCTTTCCACGCGGCGAACACCGGGGAGCTGTTTTTT

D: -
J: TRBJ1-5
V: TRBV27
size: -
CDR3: CASSLLWFSQPQHF
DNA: TGTGCCAGCAGTCTTCTGTGGTTTAGTCAGCCCCAGCATTTT

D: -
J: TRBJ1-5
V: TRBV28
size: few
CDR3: CASSSDSNQPQHF
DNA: TGTGCCAGCAGTTCTGACTCCAATCAGCCCCAGCATTTT

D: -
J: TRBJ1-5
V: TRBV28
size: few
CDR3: CASYRETNQPQHF
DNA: TGTGCCAGTTACAGGGAGACGAATCAGCCCCAGCATTTT

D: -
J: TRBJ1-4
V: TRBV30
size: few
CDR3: CAWSVPLGANEKLFF
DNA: TGTGCCTGGAGTGTACCTCTGGGCGCGAATGAAAAACTGTTTTTT

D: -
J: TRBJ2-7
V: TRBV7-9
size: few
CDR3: CASSLGADREQYF
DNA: TGTGCCAGCAGCTTAGGGGCAGATCGGGAGCAGTACTTC

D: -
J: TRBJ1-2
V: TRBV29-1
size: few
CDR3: CSVEGQEEGYGYTF
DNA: TGCAGCGTTGAAGGCCAGGAAGAAGGCTATGGCTACACCTTC

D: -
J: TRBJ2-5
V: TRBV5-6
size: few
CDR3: CASSRGTAEETQYF
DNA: TGTGCCAGCAGCCGCGGGACAGCAGAAGAGACCCAGTACTTC

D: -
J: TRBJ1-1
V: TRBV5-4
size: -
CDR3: CASSPSEGLRDTEAFF
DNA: TGTGCCAGCAGCCCTAGCGAGGGGCTTCGGGACACTGAAGCTTTCTTT

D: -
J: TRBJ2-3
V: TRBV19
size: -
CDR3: CASSSPRSDPRGTDTQYF
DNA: TGTGCCAGTAGTTCTCCCCGAAGCGATCCGAGGGGCACAGATACGCAGTATTTT

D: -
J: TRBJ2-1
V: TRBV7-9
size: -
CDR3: CASSLTDNEQFF
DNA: TGTGCCAGCAGCTTGACAGACAATGAGCAGTTCTTC

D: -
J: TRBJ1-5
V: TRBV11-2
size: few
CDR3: CASSLDSGNQPQHF
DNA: TGTGCCAGCAGCTTAGATTCAGGGAATCAGCCCCAGCATTTT

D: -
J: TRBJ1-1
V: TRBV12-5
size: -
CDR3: CASAIYRVEAFF
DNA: TGTGCTAGTGCGATTTACAGGGTTGAAGCTTTCTTT

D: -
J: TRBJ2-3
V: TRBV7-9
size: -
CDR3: CASSLAGGDTQYF
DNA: TGTGCCAGCAGCTTAGCGGGAGGAGATACGCAGTATTTT

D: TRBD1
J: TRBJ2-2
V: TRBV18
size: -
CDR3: CASSPGQLSTGELFF
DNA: TGTGCCAGCTCACCGGGACAGCTATCCACCGGGGAGCTGTTTTTT

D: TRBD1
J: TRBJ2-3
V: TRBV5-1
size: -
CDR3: CASSRDSDTPFPNTDTQYF
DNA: TGCGCCAGCAGCCGGGACAGCGATACGCCGTTCCCCAACACAGATACGCAGTATTTT

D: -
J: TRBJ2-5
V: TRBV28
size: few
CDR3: CASSLGGAAQETQYF
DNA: TGTGCCAGCAGTTTGGGTGGAGCAGCCCAAGAGACCCAGTACTTC

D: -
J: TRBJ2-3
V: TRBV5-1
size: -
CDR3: CASSLWQGGADTQYF
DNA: TGCGCCAGCAGCTTGTGGCAGGGTGGAGCAGATACGCAGTATTTT

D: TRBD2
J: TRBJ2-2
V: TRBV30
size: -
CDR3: CAWTPSGRGTGELFF
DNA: TGTGCCTGGACCCCTAGCGGGAGAGGTACCGGGGAGCTGTTTTTT

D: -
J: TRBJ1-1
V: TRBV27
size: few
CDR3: CASRTPGKPAEAFF
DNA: TGTGCCAGCAGGACCCCGGGGAAACCGGCTGAAGCTTTCTTT

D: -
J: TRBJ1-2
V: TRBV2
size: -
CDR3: CASSGQVTNYGYTF
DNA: TGTGCCAGCAGTGGACAGGTTACTAACTATGGCTACACCTTC

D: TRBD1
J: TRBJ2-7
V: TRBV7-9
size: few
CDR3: CASTPRDSRYEQYF
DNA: TGTGCCAGCACACCGAGGGACAGCCGCTACGAGCAGTACTTC

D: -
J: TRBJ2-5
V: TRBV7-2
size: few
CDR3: CASSLISGVETQYF
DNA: TGTGCCAGCAGCTTAATTTCAGGGGTGGAGACCCAGTACTTC